The text below deals with one TCR beta chain. The entry originates in a study of blood T cell repertoires in COVID-19. Study-level information: Italy, Spain and the United States were the sources of the convalescent and acute COVID-19 samples. In each case, the material was cDNA or gDNA derived from T cells, B-cell-depleted T cells, or PBMCs.

CDR1 and CDR2 (germline): LNHDA, SQIVND (reference sequence). There are 12 residues in the CDR3. Trimming stripped 8 bases from V and 2 bases from J, with 7 bases between. In the study's own analysis: Reference gene primer amplification gave nucleated cell count estimates. Profiling relied on immunoSEQ multiplex PCR, and the TCRdb table lists in-frame clones only, not all of them. Clone size and the V and J calls come from that table; the DNA yielded D and trimming. The sample has about 350,000 clones, approximately 89% seen once. Enrollment of patients from Seattle took place during active infection, with longitudinal follow-up.

This TCR was recovered from a woman between 55 and 75 years old with COVID-19, enrolled during active disease. What was sequenced was peripheral blood. This sequence joins TRBV19 and TRBJ1-3, with a tentative D call TRBD1 (6 bases). The CDR3 sequence: CASGDTGNTIYF. DNA of the CDR3: TGTGCCAGTGGGGACACTGGAAACACCATATATTTT.